These 26 T cell receptor beta chains came from one sample sequenced in a study of cytomegalovirus exposure and HLA in healthy donors. Both 60 Vbeta primers and 13 Jbeta primers went into the PCR. TCRdb keeps only in-frame clones here, not all; method: immunoSEQ multiplex PCR. The top ten clones hold just under 3% of a sample with 180,000 or so clones, around two thirds of them seen once. Source material: PBMCs. The receptors stem from a man aged 35 to 55 in good health and CMV-seronegative.

This clone was picked up one time. The chain uses TRBV6-4 and TRBJ2-7; a weak D match, TRBD1 (6 bases). The CDR3 has 19 residues. Per the germline V gene, CDR1 is MRHNA and CDR2 is SNTAGT. Trimming removed 6 bases at V and 3 bases at J, with 30 bases between. For the CDR3, the DNA is TGTGCCAGCAGAGCCTTATTAGACAGGCCTGACCCCTCCAACTACGAGCAGTACTTC. It is translated as CASRALLDRPDPSNYEQYF.

The J gene is TRBJ2-2, the V gene TRBV7-2; 7 bases map to TRBD2. CDR3 length: 17 residues. Germline V gene lookup returns CDR1 SGHTA and CDR2 FQGNSA. The V segment lost 1 base and the J segment 2 bases; nucleotides outside the gene matches: 7. The CDR3 nucleotides are TGTGCCAGCAGCTTAGTCACTAGCGTGTTCAACACCGGGGAGCTGTTTTTT. It codes for CASSLVTSVFNTGELFF.

The chain carries TRBV19 and TRBJ1-2; D is unclear. This CDR3 has 13 residues. Per germline, CDR1 LNHDA and CDR2 SQIVND (reference sequence). V lost 3 bases, J lost 6 bases, and 11 bases lay in between. CDR3 nucleotide sequence: TGTGCCAGTAGTATTCGGGGTGTCGATGGCTACACCTTC. Protein: CASSIRGVDGYTF.

The chain combines TRBV7-9 with TRBJ2-7; no definite D call. The V and J ends lost 1 base and 7 bases respectively, with 5 bases between them. CDR1 is SEHNR, CDR2 FQNEAQ, per germline (reference sequence). The CDR3 is made up of 11 amino acids. The CDR3 sequence: CASSLVEEQYF. CDR3 coding DNA: TGTGCCAGCAGCTTAGTTGAGGAGCAGTACTTC. The full variable domain, completed using reference TRBV7-9 and TRBJ2-7, is DTGVSQNPRHKITKRGQNVTFRCDPISEHNRLYWYRQTLGQGPEFLTYFQNEAQLEKSRLLSDRFSAERPKGSFSTLEIQRTEQGDSAMYLCASSLVEEQYFGPGTRLTVT.

This rearrangement joins TRBV7-2 to TRBJ2-3, with D perhaps matching TRBD2 (6 bases). The CDR3 runs 15 residues. V was trimmed by 5 bases and J by 5 bases, leaving 17 bases between them. Looked up from germline, CDR1 is SGHTA and CDR2 is FQGNSA. CDR3 region: CASSPLEGGVDTQYF. CDR3 nucleotides: TGTGCCAGCAGCCCCTTGGAGGGTGGAGTAGATACGCAGTATTTT. The full variable domain, with the rest looked up from reference TRBV7-2 and TRBJ2-3, is GAGVSQSPSNKVTEKGKDVELRCDPISGHTALYWYRQSLGQGLEFLIYFQGNSAPDKSGLPSDRFSAERTGGSVSTLTIQRTQQEDSAVYLCASSPLEGGVDTQYFGPGTRLTVL.

The chain combines TRBV10-3 with TRBJ2-3; D may be TRBD1 (6 bases). The CDR3 runs 15 residues. Germline lookup yields CDR1 ENHRY and CDR2 SYGVKD. V was pared by 3 bases and J by 2 bases, with 12 bases between. The CDR3 spells CAISELGTNTDTQYF. The CDR3, as DNA: TGTGCCATCAGTGAATTAGGGACAAACACAGATACGCAGTATTTT.

A single count supports this clone. The chain carries TRBV7-9 and TRBJ1-1; TRBD1 matches at 8 bases. The germline gives CDR1 SEHNR, CDR2 FQNEAQ (reference sequence). The CDR3 runs to 18 residues. The V gene end was trimmed by 4 bases and the J gene end by 5 bases; junction bases not matched to a gene: 18. In DNA, the CDR3 is TGTGCCAGCAGCTCCCAGGCTAGAACAGGGGGATTGGGTACTGAAGCTTTCTTT. Translating gives CASSSQARTGGLGTEAFF.

Here the CDR3 DNA reads TGTGCCAGCAGCCGGGACAGGGCCTACGAGCAGTACTTC. Translated: CASSRDRAYEQYF. The chain employs TRBV5-6 and TRBJ2-7; 9 nucleotides line up with TRBD1. Looked up from germline, CDR1 is SGHDT and CDR2 is YYEEEE. J was trimmed by 2 bases and V by 4 bases; bases with no gene match: 1. The CDR3 totals 13 residues.

The V and J genes are TRBV18 and TRBJ2-2; D uncertain. Germline loops: CDR1 KGHSH, CDR2 LQKENI. Trimming removed 6 bases at V and 6 bases at J, with 14 bases between. The CDR3 is 14 residues long. The CDR3 loop is CASSPFHSAGELFF. The DNA for the CDR3 is TGTGCCAGCTCGCCGTTTCATAGTGCCGGGGAGCTGTTTTTT.

This sequence joins TRBV4-3 and TRBJ2-2; D is unclear. The CDR3 has 15 amino acids. CDR1 is LGHNA, CDR2 YSLEER, per germline. Trimming left V 0 bases short and J 4 bases short, with 9 bases between. CDR3 residues: CASSQEFGFTGELFF. CDR3 DNA sequence: TGCGCCAGCAGCCAAGAGTTCGGGTTCACCGGGGAGCTGTTTTTT.

The chain employs TRBV5-1 and TRBJ1-6, with a possible D match to TRBD1 (6 bases). V was shortened by 1 base and J by 6 bases, with 17 bases between the two germline ends. CDR1 is SGHRS and CDR2 is YFSETQ in the germline V gene. The CDR3 covers 17 residues. CDR3 coding DNA: TGCGCCAGCAGCTTGAAGTCGACGGGACAAAGTAATTCACCCCTCCACTTT. Translated, it gives CASSLKSTGQSNSPLHF.

The CDR3 DNA follows: TGTGCCAGCAGCCTTAATTACGAGCAGTACTTC. Encoded protein: CASSLNYEQYF. The chain couples TRBV7-2 to TRBJ2-7; D gene ambiguous. Germline V gives CDR1 SGHTA, CDR2 FQGNSA. The V gene lost 5 bases and the J gene lost 4 bases, with 6 bases spanning the gap. CDR3 length: 11 residues.

Only a few counts were recorded for this clone. The V call is TRBV11-3, the J call TRBJ2-2, with unresolved D. CDR3 size: 13 residues. Trimming removed 1 base from V and 6 bases from J, with 6 bases in between. Germline V gene lookup returns CDR1 SGHNT and CDR2 YENEEA. CDR3 nucleotide sequence: TGTGCCAGCAGCTTAGCCAGCGCCGGGGAGCTGTTTTTT. Protein: CASSLASAGELFF.

V and J are TRBV6-5 and TRBJ2-5; perhaps TRBD2 as D (7 bases). This CDR3 is built from 16 residues. V lost 0 bases to trimming and J lost 7 bases, with 18 bases between them. Per the germline V gene, CDR1 is MNHEY and CDR2 is SVGAGI. CDR3 in DNA: TGTGCCAGCAGTTACTCGATGTCGGGGGGCGCGGGGACCCAGTACTTC. As protein: CASSYSMSGGAGTQYF.

The chain couples TRBV27 to TRBJ1-1; 7 bases line up with TRBD1. V shed 4 bases and J 1 base; nucleotides not matched to a gene: 6. The CDR3 loop spans 15 amino acids. The germline gives CDR1 MNHEY, CDR2 SMNVEV (reference sequence). CDR3 residues: CASSSRTGANTEAFF. CDR3 DNA sequence: TGTGCCAGCAGTTCCCGGACAGGAGCGAACACTGAAGCTTTCTTT.

The chain joins TRBV7-6 to TRBJ2-1; 9 nucleotides agree with TRBD2. This CDR3 has 18 amino acids. The germline V gene has CDR1 SGHVS and CDR2 FNYEAQ. The ends lost 3 bases at V and 0 bases at J; junction bases unmatched: 9. The CDR3 sequence: CASSFRGGSGSSYNEQFF. The CDR3 DNA is TGTGCCAGCAGCTTTCGAGGAGGTAGCGGGAGCTCCTACAATGAGCAGTTCTTC.

The chain is built from TRBV7-9 and TRBJ2-3; 9 bases map to TRBD1. This CDR3 is built from 16 residues. V lost 3 bases, J lost 4 bases, and 8 bases stayed unmatched. Looked up from germline, CDR1 is SEHNR and CDR2 is FQNEAQ (reference sequence). CDR3 sequence reads: CASSFGDRVTADTQYF. The CDR3 DNA follows: TGTGCCAGCAGCTTCGGGGACAGGGTAACGGCAGATACGCAGTATTTT.

This clone was detected only a few times. CDR3 region: CASSDYGLAGEYF. DNA for the CDR3: TGTGCCAGCAGTGATTATGGACTAGCGGGGGAGTACTTC. The chain carries TRBV25-1 and TRBJ2-5; 13 positions agree with TRBD2. The V gene end was trimmed by 3 bases and the J gene end by 12 bases; junction bases not matched to a gene: 4. Germline CDR1 MGHDK, CDR2 SYGVNS. This CDR3 is built from 13 residues.

The CDR3, as DNA: TGTGCCAGCAGCCAAGACAGTTATGGCTACACCTTC. Protein sequence: CASSQDSYGYTF. This chain uses TRBV28 with TRBJ1-2; D perhaps matches TRBD1 (5 bases). The CDR3 length is 12 residues. Trimming took 6 bases from V and 5 from J, leaving 10 bases between them. Germline CDR1 is MDHEN and CDR2 is SYDVKM.

This clone was recorded a few times. The J gene is TRBJ1-3, the V gene TRBV25-1; TRBD1 matches at 7 bases. Germline loops: CDR1 MGHDK, CDR2 SYGVNS. V shed 3 bases, J shed 6 bases, and the junction held 2 bases outside the gene matches. The length of the CDR3 is 13 residues. In DNA form, the CDR3 reads TGTGCCAGCAGTGAGGGGACAGCAAACACCATATATTTT. It codes for CASSEGTANTIYF.

V and J are TRBV6-1 and TRBJ2-1; TRBD2 matches at 8 bases. This CDR3 is 16 amino acids long. Germline assignment: CDR1 MNHNS and CDR2 SASEGT. V gave up 4 bases and J gave up 10 bases; unmatched junction bases: 15. CDR3 nucleotide sequence: TGTGCCAGCAGTGGGGGGGGCCTAGCGGGTGGACGGGAGCAGTTCTTC. It codes for CASSGGGLAGGREQFF.

The chain employs TRBV9 and TRBJ2-2; 10 bases agree with TRBD1. There are 16 residues in the CDR3. V lost 3 bases, J lost 3 bases, and 5 bases stayed unmatched. Germline CDR1 and CDR2: SGDLS and YYNGEE. This CDR3 reads CASSASTGGDTGELFF. DNA of the CDR3: TGTGCCAGCAGCGCTTCGACAGGGGGCGACACCGGGGAGCTGTTTTTT.

Comment on this clone: The junction departs from the called germline gene at one end, perhaps through a read error. V gene TRBV19 combines with J gene TRBJ2-6, with D possibly being TRBD1 (5 bases). This CDR3 contains 16 residues. Germline loops: CDR1 LNHDA, CDR2 SQIVND (reference sequence). CDR3 sequence reads: CAGSSPGKAGANVLTF. CDR3 DNA: TGTGCCGGTAGTTCGCCAGGGAAGGCTGGGGCCAACGTCCTGACTTTC.

The CDR3 here is CASSVGQESYTEQFF. For the CDR3, the DNA is TGTGCCAGCAGCGTAGGACAGGAGAGCTATACTGAGCAGTTCTTC. The chain is built from TRBV9 and TRBJ2-1, with D perhaps matching TRBD1 (6 bases). CDR1 SGDLS and CDR2 YYNGEE come from the germline V gene. The ends were cut back, 0 bases at V and 9 bases at J, with 16 bases in the middle. The CDR3 totals 15 residues.

This CDR3 is CASSSQGSQNIQYF. In DNA form, the CDR3 reads TGTGCCAGCAGCTCCCAGGGGTCACAAAACATTCAGTACTTC. This chain uses TRBV7-2 with TRBJ2-4, with TRBD1 as a possible D gene (6 bases). The V gene's germline CDR1 is SGHTA and CDR2 FQGNSA. The CDR3 is 14 residues long. The V gene lost 4 bases and the J gene lost 5 bases, with 12 bases spanning the gap.

The rearrangement uses TRBV29-1 and TRBJ1-1; possibly TRBD1 for D (6 bases). Germline values: CDR1 SQVTM, CDR2 ANQGSEA. The CDR3 covers 13 residues. V was pared by 6 bases and J by 4 bases, with 15 bases between. This CDR3 reads CSVTKSTGTEAFF. In nucleotides, the CDR3 is TGCAGCGTGACTAAATCGACAGGCACTGAAGCTTTCTTT.